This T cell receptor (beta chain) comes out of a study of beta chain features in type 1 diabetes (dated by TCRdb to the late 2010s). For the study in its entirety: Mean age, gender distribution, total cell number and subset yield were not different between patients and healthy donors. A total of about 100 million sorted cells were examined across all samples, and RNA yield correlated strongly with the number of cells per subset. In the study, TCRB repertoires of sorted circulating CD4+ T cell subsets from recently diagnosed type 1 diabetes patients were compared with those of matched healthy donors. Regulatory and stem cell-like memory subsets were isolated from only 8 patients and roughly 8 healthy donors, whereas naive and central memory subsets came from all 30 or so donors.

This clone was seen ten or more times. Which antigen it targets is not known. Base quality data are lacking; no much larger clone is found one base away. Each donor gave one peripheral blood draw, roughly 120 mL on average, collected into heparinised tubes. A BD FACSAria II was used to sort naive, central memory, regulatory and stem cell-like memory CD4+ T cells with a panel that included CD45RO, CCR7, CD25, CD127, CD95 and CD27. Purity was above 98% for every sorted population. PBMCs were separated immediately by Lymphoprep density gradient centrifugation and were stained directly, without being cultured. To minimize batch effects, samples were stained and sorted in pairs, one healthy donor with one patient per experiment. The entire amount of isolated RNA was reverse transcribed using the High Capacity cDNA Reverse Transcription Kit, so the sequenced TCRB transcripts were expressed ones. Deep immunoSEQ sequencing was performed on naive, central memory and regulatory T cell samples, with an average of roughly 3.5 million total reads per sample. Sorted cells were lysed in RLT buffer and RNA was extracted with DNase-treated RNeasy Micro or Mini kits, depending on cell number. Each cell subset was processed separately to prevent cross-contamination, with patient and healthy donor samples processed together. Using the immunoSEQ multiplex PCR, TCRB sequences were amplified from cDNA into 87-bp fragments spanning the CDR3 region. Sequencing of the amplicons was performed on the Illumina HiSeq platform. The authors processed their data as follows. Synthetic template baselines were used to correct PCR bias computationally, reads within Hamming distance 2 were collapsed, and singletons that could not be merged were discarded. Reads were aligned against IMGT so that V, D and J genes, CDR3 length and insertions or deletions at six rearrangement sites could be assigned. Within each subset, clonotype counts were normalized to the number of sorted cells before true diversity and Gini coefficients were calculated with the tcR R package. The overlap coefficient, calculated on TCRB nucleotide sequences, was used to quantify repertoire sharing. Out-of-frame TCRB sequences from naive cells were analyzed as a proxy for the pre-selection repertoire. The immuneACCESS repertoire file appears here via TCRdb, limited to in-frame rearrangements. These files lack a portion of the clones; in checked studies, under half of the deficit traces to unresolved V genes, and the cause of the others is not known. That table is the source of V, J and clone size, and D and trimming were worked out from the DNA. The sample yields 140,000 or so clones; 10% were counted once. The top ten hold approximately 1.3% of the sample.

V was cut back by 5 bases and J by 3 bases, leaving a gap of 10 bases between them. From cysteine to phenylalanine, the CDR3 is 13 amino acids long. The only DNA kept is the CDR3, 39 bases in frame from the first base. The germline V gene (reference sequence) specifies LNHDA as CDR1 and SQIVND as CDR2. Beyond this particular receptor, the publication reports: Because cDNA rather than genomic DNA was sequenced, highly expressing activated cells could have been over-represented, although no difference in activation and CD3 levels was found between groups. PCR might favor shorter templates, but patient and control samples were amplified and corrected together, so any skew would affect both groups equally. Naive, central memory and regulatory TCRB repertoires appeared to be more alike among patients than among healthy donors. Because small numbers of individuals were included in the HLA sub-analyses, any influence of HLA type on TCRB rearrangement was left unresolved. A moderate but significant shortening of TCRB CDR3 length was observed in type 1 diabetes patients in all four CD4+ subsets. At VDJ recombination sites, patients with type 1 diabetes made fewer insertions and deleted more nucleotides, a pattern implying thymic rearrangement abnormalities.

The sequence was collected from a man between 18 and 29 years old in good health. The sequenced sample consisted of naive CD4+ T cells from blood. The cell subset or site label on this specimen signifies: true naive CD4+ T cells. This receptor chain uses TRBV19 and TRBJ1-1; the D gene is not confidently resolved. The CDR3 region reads CASSLVGDTEAFF. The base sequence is TGTGCCAGTAGTTTGGTCGGAGACACTGAAGCTTTCTTT.